This TCR beta chain was found in a study of CD8+CD57+ T cells in acquired aplastic anemia. This clonotype was observed at least ten times. This clone may be a read error of a much larger clone one base away. Genomic DNA, serving as template, underwent TCR beta VDJ and CDR3 profiling. Using its own MiXCR run on the reads, TCRdb lists one record per CDR3 protein. Of around 400,000 distinct CDR3 sequences in the sample, 55% to 75% were seen once. CDR1 is ENHRY and CDR2 is SYGVKD in the germline V gene. The CDR3 loop spans 13 amino acids. Trimming took off 11 bases at V and 4 bases at J, with 17 bases between the two ends.

V usage is TRBV10-3 and J usage is TRBJ1-1; the D gene is possibly TRBD1 (6 bases). The specimen was sorted CD4+, CD8+, or CD8+CD57+ T cells (not recorded which) from PBMCs. This clonotype originated in a human donor in good health, serving as a control. The CDR3: CALQTGSATEAFF. CDR3 nucleotide sequence: TGTGCCCTCCAGACAGGCTCTGCCACTGAAGCTTTCTTT.